This is a list of T cell receptor beta chains from one sample in a study of T-cell memory formation after mild COVID-19. TCRdb redid the calling of the 5' RACE reads with MiXCR, one entry per CDR3 protein. The sample consists of under 600,000 distinct CDR3 sequences, about a fifth of them appearing once. Sequences were obtained from PBMCs or a T cell subset sorted from them (not recorded which). These TCRs come from an adult woman who had mild COVID-19 (a few samples of this study predate the infection). Cell type and time point are not known. The CDR3 runs from the conserved cysteine through the conserved F or W.

V: TRBV14
CDR3: CASSQVNGELFF

V: TRBV7-8
CDR3: CASSLAGGGQPQHF

V: TRBV24-1
CDR3: CATSLRTSGSQFF

V: TRBV20-1
CDR3: CSALRDRGENQPQHF

V: TRBV12-3/TRBV12-4
CDR3: CASASGGGPYEQYF

V: TRBV6-5
CDR3: CASGRADYGYTF

V: TRBV6-1
CDR3: CASSERGGSNQPQHF

V: TRBV12-3/TRBV12-4
CDR3: CASSSGRANTEAFF

V: TRBV20-1
CDR3: CSARTGVANQPQHF

V: TRBV5-1
CDR3: CASSSGSSGLDTQYF